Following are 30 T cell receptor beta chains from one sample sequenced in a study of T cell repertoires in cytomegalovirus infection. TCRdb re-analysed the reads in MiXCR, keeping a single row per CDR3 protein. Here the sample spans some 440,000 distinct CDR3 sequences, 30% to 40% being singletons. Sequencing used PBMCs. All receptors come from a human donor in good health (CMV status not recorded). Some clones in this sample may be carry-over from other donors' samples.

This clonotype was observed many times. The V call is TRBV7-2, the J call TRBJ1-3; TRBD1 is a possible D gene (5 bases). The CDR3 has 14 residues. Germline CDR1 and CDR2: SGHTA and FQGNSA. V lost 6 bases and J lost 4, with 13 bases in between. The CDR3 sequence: CASRGDSLGNTIYF. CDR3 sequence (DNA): TGTGCCAGCAGGGGGGATTCTCTGGGAAACACCATATATTTT.

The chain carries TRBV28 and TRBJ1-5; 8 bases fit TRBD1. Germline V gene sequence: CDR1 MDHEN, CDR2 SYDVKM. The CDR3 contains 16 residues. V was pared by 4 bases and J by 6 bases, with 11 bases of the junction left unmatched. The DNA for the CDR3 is TGTGCCAGCAGTTCATACCAGGGGGCATGGACTCAGCCCCAGCATTTT. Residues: CASSSYQGAWTQPQHF.

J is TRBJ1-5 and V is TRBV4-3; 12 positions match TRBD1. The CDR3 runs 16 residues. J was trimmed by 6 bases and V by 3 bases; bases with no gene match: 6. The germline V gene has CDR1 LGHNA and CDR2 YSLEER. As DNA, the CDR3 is TGCGCCAGCAGCCAGGGGACAGGGGGCGCGGGTCAGCCCCAGCATTTT. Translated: CASSQGTGGAGQPQHF.

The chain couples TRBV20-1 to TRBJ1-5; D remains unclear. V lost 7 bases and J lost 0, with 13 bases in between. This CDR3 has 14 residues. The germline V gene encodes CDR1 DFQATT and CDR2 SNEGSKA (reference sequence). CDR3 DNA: TGCAGTGTACTCGACTCCTTTAGCAATCAGCCCCAGCATTTT. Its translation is CSVLDSFSNQPQHF.

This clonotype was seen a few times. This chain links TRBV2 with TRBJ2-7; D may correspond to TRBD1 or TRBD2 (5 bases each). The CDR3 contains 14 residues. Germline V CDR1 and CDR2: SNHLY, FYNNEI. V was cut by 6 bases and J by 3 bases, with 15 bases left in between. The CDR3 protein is CASSPGAVFYEQYF. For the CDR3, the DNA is TGTGCCAGCAGCCCCGGGGCGGTTTTCTACGAGCAGTACTTC.

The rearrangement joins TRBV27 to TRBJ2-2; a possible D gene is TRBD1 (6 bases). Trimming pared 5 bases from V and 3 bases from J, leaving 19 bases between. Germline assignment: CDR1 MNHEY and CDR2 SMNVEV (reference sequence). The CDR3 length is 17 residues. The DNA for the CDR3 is TGTGCCAGCAGTCCAACGGTACTGACAGGAGACACCGGGGAGCTGTTTTTT. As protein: CASSPTVLTGDTGELFF.

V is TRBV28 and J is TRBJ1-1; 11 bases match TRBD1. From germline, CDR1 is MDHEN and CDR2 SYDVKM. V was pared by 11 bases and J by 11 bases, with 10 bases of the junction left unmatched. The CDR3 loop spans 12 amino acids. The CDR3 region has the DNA TGTGCCGGATCCAGGACAGGGGGCTTGGCTTTCTTT. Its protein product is CAGSRTGGLAFF.

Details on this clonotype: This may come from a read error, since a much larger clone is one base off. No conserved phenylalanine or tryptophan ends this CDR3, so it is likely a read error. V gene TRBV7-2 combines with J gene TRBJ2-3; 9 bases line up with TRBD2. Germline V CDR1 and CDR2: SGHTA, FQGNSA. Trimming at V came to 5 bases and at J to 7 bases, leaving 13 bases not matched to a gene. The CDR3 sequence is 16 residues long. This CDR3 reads CASSAQDGGGAYTQYL. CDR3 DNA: TGTGCCAGCAGCGCCCAGGATGGCGGGGGGGCGTATACGCAGTATTTG.

DNA for the CDR3: TGTGCCAGCAGCCCCTGGCGGCAGGGCACAGATACGCAGTATTTT. Protein: CASSPWRQGTDTQYF. The J gene is TRBJ2-3, the V gene TRBV9; D is ambiguous. Trimming pared 4 bases from V and 1 base from J, leaving 13 bases between. The CDR3 is 15 amino acids. The germline V gene has CDR1 SGDLS and CDR2 YYNGEE.

The CDR3 DNA is TGCAGCGTTAGTGGCTCTAAAGAGGACACCGGGGAGCTGTTTTTT. Translated, it gives CSVSGSKEDTGELFF. The chain uses TRBV29-1 and TRBJ2-2, with unresolved D. Germline V gives CDR1 SQVTM, CDR2 ANQGSEA. Trimming removed 5 bases at V and 3 bases at J, with 16 bases between. The CDR3 contains 15 residues.

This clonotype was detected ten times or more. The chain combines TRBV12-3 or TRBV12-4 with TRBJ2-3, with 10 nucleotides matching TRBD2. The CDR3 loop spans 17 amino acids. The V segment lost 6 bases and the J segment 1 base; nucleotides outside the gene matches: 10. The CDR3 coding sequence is TGTGCCAGCAGCTCCCCCACCCTAGCGGGGGGCACAGATACGCAGTATTTT. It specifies CASSSPTLAGGTDTQYF.

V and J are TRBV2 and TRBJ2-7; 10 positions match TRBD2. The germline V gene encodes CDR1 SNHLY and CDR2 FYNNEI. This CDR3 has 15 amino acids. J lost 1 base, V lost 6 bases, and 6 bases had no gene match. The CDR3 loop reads CASSRTSGVSYEQYF. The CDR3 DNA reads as TGTGCCAGCAGCCGCACTAGCGGGGTATCCTACGAGCAGTACTTC.

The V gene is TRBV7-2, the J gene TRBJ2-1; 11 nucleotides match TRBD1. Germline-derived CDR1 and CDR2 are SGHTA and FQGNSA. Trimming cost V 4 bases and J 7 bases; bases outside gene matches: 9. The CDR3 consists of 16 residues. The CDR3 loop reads CASSSKRTGGSNEQFF. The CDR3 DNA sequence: TGTGCCAGCAGCTCGAAACGGACAGGGGGCTCGAATGAGCAGTTCTTC.

The CDR3: CASSQDYGGQPQHF. The CDR3, as DNA: TGCGCCAGCAGCCAAGATTACGGGGGCCAGCCCCAGCATTTT. The V call is TRBV4-1, the J call TRBJ1-5, with D tentatively TRBD1 (6 bases). CDR1 MGHRA and CDR2 YSYEKL come from the germline V gene. The V end lost 0 bases, the J end lost 7 bases, and 10 bases lay between the germline ends. The CDR3 extends over 14 amino acids.

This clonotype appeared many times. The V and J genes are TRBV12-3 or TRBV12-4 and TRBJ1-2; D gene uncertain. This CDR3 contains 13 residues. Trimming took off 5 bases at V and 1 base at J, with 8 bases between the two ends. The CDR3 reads CASSRTDNYGYTF. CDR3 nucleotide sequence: TGTGCCAGCAGTCGTACTGATAACTATGGCTACACCTTC.

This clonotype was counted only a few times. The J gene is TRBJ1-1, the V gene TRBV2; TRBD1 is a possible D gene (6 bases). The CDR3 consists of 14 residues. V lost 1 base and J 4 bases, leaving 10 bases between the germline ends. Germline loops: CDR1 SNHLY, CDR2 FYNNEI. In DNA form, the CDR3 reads TGTGCCAGCAGTGAAGGGGGGCTGGGCACTGAAGCTTTCTTT. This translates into CASSEGGLGTEAFF.

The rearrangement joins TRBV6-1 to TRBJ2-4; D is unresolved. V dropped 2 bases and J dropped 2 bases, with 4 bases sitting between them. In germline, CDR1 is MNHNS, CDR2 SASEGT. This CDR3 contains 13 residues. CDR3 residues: CASSESTKNIQYF. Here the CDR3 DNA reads TGTGCCAGCAGTGAATCTACCAAAAACATTCAGTACTTC.

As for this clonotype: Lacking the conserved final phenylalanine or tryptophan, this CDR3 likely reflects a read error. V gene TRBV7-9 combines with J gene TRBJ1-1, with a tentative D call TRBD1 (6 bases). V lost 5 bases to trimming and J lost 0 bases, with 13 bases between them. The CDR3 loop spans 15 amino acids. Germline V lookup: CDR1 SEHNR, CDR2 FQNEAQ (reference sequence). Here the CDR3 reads CASSQRGQLNTEAFL. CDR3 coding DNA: TGTGCCAGCAGCCAACGTGGACAGTTGAACACTGAAGCTTTCTTG.

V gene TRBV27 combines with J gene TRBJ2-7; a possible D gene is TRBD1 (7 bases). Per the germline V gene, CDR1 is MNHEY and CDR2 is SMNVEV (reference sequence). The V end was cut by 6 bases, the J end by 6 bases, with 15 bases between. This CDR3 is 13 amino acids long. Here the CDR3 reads CASRLLQGGEQYF. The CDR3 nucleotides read TGTGCCAGCAGACTACTCCAGGGGGGCGAGCAGTACTTC.

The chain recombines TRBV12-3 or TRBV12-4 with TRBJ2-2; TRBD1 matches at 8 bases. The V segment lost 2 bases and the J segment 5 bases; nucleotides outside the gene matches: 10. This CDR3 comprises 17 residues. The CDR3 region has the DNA TGTGCCAGCAGTTTATTCTCCGGACAGGGTGGAACCGGGGAGCTGTTTTTT. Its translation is CASSLFSGQGGTGELFF.

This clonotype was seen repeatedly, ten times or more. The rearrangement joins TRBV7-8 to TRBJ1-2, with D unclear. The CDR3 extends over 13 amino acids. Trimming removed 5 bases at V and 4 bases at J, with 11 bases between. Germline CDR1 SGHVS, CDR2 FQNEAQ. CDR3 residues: CASSPADSYGYTF. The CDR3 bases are TGTGCCAGCAGCCCCGCAGATAGCTATGGCTACACCTTC.

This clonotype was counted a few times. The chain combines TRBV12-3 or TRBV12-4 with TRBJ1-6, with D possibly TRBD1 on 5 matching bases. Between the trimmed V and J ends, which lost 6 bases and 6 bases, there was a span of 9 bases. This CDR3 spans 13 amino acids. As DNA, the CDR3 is TGTGCCAGCAGAGGACATGGTAATTCACCCCTCCACTTT. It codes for CASRGHGNSPLHF.

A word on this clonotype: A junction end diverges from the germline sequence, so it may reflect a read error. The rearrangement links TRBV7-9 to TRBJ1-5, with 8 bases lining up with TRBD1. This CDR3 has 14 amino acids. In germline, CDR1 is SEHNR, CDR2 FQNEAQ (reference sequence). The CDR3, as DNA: TGTGCCAGCAGCCTCTCAGGGGGCAATCAGCCCAAGCATTTT. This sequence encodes CASSLSGGNQPKHF.

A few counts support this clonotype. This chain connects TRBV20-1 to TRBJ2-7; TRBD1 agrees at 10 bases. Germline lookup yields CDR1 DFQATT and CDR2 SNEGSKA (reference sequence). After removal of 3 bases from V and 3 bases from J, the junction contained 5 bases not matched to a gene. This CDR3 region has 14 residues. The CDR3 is CSASTGTGVYEQYF. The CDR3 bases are TGCAGTGCTAGCACCGGGACAGGGGTCTACGAGCAGTACTTC.

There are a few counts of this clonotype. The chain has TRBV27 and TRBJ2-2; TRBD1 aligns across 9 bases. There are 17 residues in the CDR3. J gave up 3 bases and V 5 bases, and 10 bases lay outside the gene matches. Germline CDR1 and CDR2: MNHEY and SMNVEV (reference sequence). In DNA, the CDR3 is TGTGCCAGCAGTCCCCTGACAGGGGGTATGGACACCGGGGAGCTGTTTTTT. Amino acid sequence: CASSPLTGGMDTGELFF.

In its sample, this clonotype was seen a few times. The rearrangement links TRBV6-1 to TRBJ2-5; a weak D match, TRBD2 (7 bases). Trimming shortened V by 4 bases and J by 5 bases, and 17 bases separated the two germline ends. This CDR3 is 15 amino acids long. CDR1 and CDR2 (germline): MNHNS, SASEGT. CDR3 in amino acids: CASSARGASGETQYF. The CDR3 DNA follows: TGTGCCAGCAGTGCCCGGGGGGCTAGCGGTGAGACCCAGTACTTC.

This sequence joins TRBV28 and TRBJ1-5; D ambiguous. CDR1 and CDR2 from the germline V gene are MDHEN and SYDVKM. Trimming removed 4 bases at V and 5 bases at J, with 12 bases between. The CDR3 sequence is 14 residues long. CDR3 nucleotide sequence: TGTGCCAGCAGTTCGGCCTCCGTGGATCAGCCCCAGCATTTT. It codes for CASSSASVDQPQHF.

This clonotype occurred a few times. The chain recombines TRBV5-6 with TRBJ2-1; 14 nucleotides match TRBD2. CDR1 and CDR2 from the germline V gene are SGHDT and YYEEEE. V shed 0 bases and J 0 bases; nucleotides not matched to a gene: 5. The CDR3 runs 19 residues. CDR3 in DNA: TGTGCCAGCAGCTTGGCCGGGACTAGCGGGGGCCGCTCCTACAATGAGCAGTTCTTC. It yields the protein CASSLAGTSGGRSYNEQFF.

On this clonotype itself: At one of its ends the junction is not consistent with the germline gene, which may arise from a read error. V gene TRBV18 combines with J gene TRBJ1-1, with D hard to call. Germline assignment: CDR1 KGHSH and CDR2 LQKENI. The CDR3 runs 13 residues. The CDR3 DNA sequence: TGTGCCAGCTCACCACTACCGAACACTGTAGCTGTCTTT. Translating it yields CASSPLPNTVAVF.

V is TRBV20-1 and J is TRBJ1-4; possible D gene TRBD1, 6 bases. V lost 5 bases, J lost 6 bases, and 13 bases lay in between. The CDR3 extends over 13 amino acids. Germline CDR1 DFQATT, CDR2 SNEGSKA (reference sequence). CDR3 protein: CSASEDSDEKLFF. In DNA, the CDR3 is TGCAGTGCTTCCGAGGACAGTGATGAAAAACTGTTTTTT.